These 21 T cell receptor beta chains were all obtained from the same sample, sequenced in a study of OX40 agonist ivuxolimab in advanced cancers. Libraries were prepared by immunoSEQ multiplex PCR; TCRdb keeps only in-frame clonotypes and omits some of them. Altogether some 21,000 clones are present, 68% being singletons, with the ten largest covering roughly an eighth. This sample comprised CD4+ or CD8+ T cells sorted from blood, obtained in a trial of the OX40 agonist ivuxolimab. These receptor sequences come from an adult with an advanced solid tumor such as melanoma, head and neck, liver or kidney cancer.

The chain recombines TRBV7-9 with TRBJ2-2; 7 nucleotides agree with TRBD2. J gave up 4 bases and V 8 bases, and 4 bases lay outside the gene matches. This CDR3 has 13 amino acids. Germline CDR1 reads SEHNR; CDR2 reads FQNEAQ (reference sequence). CDR3 in amino acids: CASWGGSTGELFF. The CDR3 region has the DNA TGTGCCAGCTGGGGAGGGAGCACCGGGGAGCTGTTTTTT.

This clone appeared once. The J gene is TRBJ1-2, the V gene TRBV7-2; 7 bases match TRBD1. J was trimmed by 7 bases and V by 4 bases; bases with no gene match: 12. This CDR3 has 15 amino acids. Germline CDR1 SGHTA, CDR2 FQGNSA. Written as DNA, the CDR3 is TGTGCCAGCAGCTCCGAAGGCACAGGGGTAAGTGGCTACACCTTC. This codes for CASSSEGTGVSGYTF.

The V gene is TRBV5-1, the J gene TRBJ1-1, with TRBD1 matching 7 bases. Germline V gene lookup returns CDR1 SGHRS and CDR2 YFSETQ. This CDR3 comprises 16 residues. Trimming removed 5 bases from V and 3 bases from J; junction bases left unmatched: 13. The CDR3 spells CASSWNLRGRDTEAFF. Here the CDR3 DNA reads TGCGCCAGCAGTTGGAACCTAAGGGGGCGAGACACTGAAGCTTTCTTT.

The chain links TRBV6-4 to TRBJ2-1, with 10 bases identical to TRBD2. Per the germline V gene, CDR1 is MRHNA and CDR2 is SNTAGT. CDR3 length: 15 amino acids. V was clipped by 3 bases and J by 7 bases; unmatched bases: 6. CDR3 sequence: CASSEAGGMGNEQFF. CDR3 DNA: TGTGCCAGCAGTGAAGCGGGAGGGATGGGGAATGAGCAGTTCTTC.

The rearrangement uses TRBV10-3 and TRBJ2-7, with 8 bases fitting TRBD1. In germline, CDR1 is ENHRY, CDR2 SYGVKD. The CDR3 spans 18 residues. The V gene end was trimmed by 1 base and the J gene end by 2 bases; junction bases not matched to a gene: 13. As DNA, the CDR3 is TGTGCCATCAGTGAGTTATACGGACAGGGCCATACCCCCTACGAGCAGTACTTC. It translates to CAISELYGQGHTPYEQYF.

This chain joins TRBV28 and TRBJ1-3; D not resolved. The CDR3 loop spans 18 amino acids. Between the trimmed V and J ends, which lost 1 base and 2 bases, there was a span of 18 bases. Germline V gives CDR1 MDHEN, CDR2 SYDVKM. This chain's CDR3 is CASSLFARTPGPGNTIYF. DNA for the CDR3: TGTGCCAGCAGTTTATTTGCCCGGACTCCTGGACCTGGAAACACCATATATTTT.

V is TRBV21-1 and J is TRBJ2-1. TRBV21-1 is recorded as a pseudogene. The CDR3 is made up of 16 amino acids. The CDR3 is CASSKQSLRRDNEQFF. In DNA form, the CDR3 reads TGTGCCAGCAGCAAACAGTCCCTCCGGCGAGACAATGAGCAGTTCTTC.

The J gene is TRBJ1-5, the V gene TRBV2, with 7 bases fitting TRBD1. CDR3 length: 15 residues. V lost 8 bases and J lost 1; bases outside the gene matches: 8. Germline V gene lookup returns CDR1 SNHLY and CDR2 FYNNEI. The CDR3 region is CASRRTGLSNQPQHF. CDR3 bases: TGTGCCAGCCGAAGGACAGGCTTGAGCAATCAGCCCCAGCATTTT.

The genes are TRBV7-2 and TRBJ2-7; D is uncertain. Germline loops: CDR1 SGHTA, CDR2 FQGNSA. The V and J ends lost 5 bases and 0 bases respectively, with 8 bases between them. The CDR3 is 13 residues long. CDR3 amino acids: CASSVVGSYEQYF. The CDR3 DNA follows: TGTGCCAGCAGCGTTGTAGGCTCCTACGAGCAGTACTTC.

Here the CDR3 DNA reads TGTGCCAGCAGTGAATATCTAGCCAGCAATCAGCCCCAGCATTTT. Translated: CASSEYLASNQPQHF. This chain joins TRBV6-1 and TRBJ1-5; D remains ambiguous. V lost 2 bases and J lost 1, with 9 bases in between. Per germline, CDR1 MNHNS and CDR2 SASEGT. There are 15 residues in the CDR3.

By its share, this clone is medium-sized (0.01 to 0.1%). The chain links TRBV7-9 to TRBJ2-7; D is undetermined. CDR3 length: 12 residues. The V gene's germline CDR1 is SEHNR and CDR2 FQNEAQ (reference sequence). Trimming removed 5 bases from V and 2 bases from J, with 7 bases in between. CDR3: CASSIVPYEQYF. The CDR3, as DNA: TGTGCCAGCAGCATCGTCCCCTACGAGCAGTACTTC. The full variable domain, with the rest looked up from reference TRBV7-9 and TRBJ2-7, is DTGVSQNPRHKITKRGQNVTFRCDPISEHNRLYWYRQTLGQGPEFLTYFQNEAQLEKSRLLSDRFSAERPKGSFSTLEIQRTEQGDSAMYLCASSIVPYEQYFGPGTRLTVT.

The chain employs TRBV6-5 and TRBJ2-1; 9 bases match TRBD2. Germline CDR1 MNHEY, CDR2 SVGAGI. This CDR3 is 14 amino acids long. V was pared by 9 bases and J by 5 bases, with 8 bases of the junction left unmatched. This CDR3 is CASSLSGSNNEQFF. The CDR3 nucleotides read TGTGCCAGTTCTCTTAGCGGGAGCAACAATGAGCAGTTCTTC.

This clone was recorded a few times. The genes are TRBV19 and TRBJ2-1, with no clear D. Trimming left V 1 base short and J 6 bases short, with 10 bases between. Germline CDR1 and CDR2: LNHDA and SQIVND (reference sequence). This CDR3 has 14 amino acids. The CDR3 sequence is CASSIASLGNEQFF. The CDR3 DNA sequence: TGTGCCAGTAGTATAGCCTCCCTGGGCAATGAGCAGTTCTTC.

The chain is built from TRBV19 and TRBJ2-1, with 10 bases aligning to TRBD2. Trimming removed 5 bases from V and 0 bases from J; junction bases left unmatched: 4. This CDR3 contains 16 residues. Looked up from germline, CDR1 is LNHDA and CDR2 is SQIVND (reference sequence). The DNA for the CDR3 is TGTGCCAGTAGTGTTATAGCGGGGGGCTCCTACAATGAGCAGTTCTTC. Its translation is CASSVIAGGSYNEQFF.

The V call is TRBV2, the J call TRBJ1-5; D is uncertain. The V gene lost 0 bases and the J gene lost 0 bases, with 9 bases spanning the gap. The V gene's germline CDR1 is SNHLY and CDR2 FYNNEI. The CDR3 runs to 16 residues. The CDR3 region has the DNA TGTGCCAGCAGTGAAGCTCAGAGTTATAGCAATCAGCCCCAGCATTTT. Encoded protein: CASSEAQSYSNQPQHF.

The chain has TRBV6-4 and TRBJ1-2, with 7 bases fitting TRBD1. The trim removed 5 bases at V and 7 bases at J, leaving 4 bases unmatched. Germline V lookup: CDR1 MRHNA, CDR2 SNTAGT. The CDR3 totals 12 residues. CDR3 coding DNA: TGTGCCAGCAGTTCAGGGGGATTTGGCTACACCTTC. It translates to CASSSGGFGYTF.

The V call is TRBV27, the J call TRBJ1-1; D not certain. Germline V gene data show CDR1 as MNHEY and CDR2 as SMNVEV (reference sequence). The CDR3 is 18 residues long. V was shortened by 5 bases and J by 0 bases, with 22 bases between the two germline ends. This CDR3 is CASSPTTGVSRVNTEAFF. In DNA form, the CDR3 reads TGTGCCAGCAGTCCGACGACGGGAGTTTCAAGGGTGAACACTGAAGCTTTCTTT.

The DNA of the CDR3 is TGTGCCAGCAGCGGACTGCGGGGGTCAGGGCAGTTCTTC. It translates to CASSGLRGSGQFF. V is TRBV2 and J is TRBJ2-1; 7 bases match TRBD2. This CDR3 is 13 amino acids long. CDR1 SNHLY and CDR2 FYNNEI come from the germline V gene. Germline trimming cut 6 bases from V and 12 bases from J; bases unmatched to any gene: 11.

V usage is TRBV6-6 and J usage is TRBJ2-1; TRBD2 matches 9 bases. Per the germline V gene, CDR1 is MNHNY and CDR2 is SVGAGI (reference sequence). The CDR3 runs to 14 residues. V gave up 4 bases and J gave up 10 bases; unmatched junction bases: 8. The CDR3 loop reads CASSFSAGGGEQFF. CDR3 coding DNA: TGTGCCAGCAGTTTTTCGGCGGGAGGGGGCGAGCAGTTCTTC.

This chain joins TRBV7-9 and TRBJ2-7; no definite D call. The germline CDR1 and CDR2 sequences are SEHNR and FQNEAQ (reference sequence). The length of the CDR3 is 16 residues. Trimming stripped 1 base from V and 0 bases from J, with 13 bases between. CDR3 protein: CASSLGPDRYSYEQYF. The DNA of the CDR3 is TGTGCCAGCAGCTTAGGGCCTGACCGGTACTCCTACGAGCAGTACTTC.

This rearrangement joins TRBV19 to TRBJ2-7; perhaps D is TRBD1 or TRBD2 (5 bases each). Trimming cost V 8 bases and J 6 bases, with 17 bases left between them. This CDR3 is 13 amino acids long. The germline V gene encodes CDR1 LNHDA and CDR2 SQIVND (reference sequence). CDR3 DNA: TGTGCCAGTGATGGGGGAGACCTCGGCGAGCAGTACTTC. Translated, it gives CASDGGDLGEQYF.